Below are 15 T cell receptor beta chains sequenced from a single sample in a study of T-cell reconstitution after alpha-beta-depleted transplantation in children. Preparation of the TCRbeta library used unique molecular identifiers. TCRdb fed the PCR reads into MiXCR, producing one record per CDR3 protein. The sample records about 590,000 distinct CDR3 sequences, roughly 13% being singletons. Sequencing was performed on PBMCs, mostly from graft donor cells, taken 360 days after TCRalphabeta/CD19-depleted stem cell transplant. All receptors derive from a male patient younger than 18 who had a stem cell transplant for acute myeloid leukemia, so the T cells may come from the graft donor.

This clonotype was seen a handful of times. The V gene is TRBV20-1, the J gene TRBJ2-7; TRBD2 matches 12 bases. The ends lost 6 bases at V and 0 bases at J; junction bases unmatched: 18. The CDR3 contains 19 residues. CDR1 and CDR2 (germline): DFQATT, SNEGSKA (reference sequence). The CDR3 region has the DNA TGCAGTGCCCGAGGGGCAGGGTCTAGCGGGAGGGCGCTCTCCTACGAGCAGTACTTC. It codes for CSARGAGSSGRALSYEQYF.

This clonotype was seen only a few times. The chain combines TRBV7-8 with TRBJ2-3; 7 bases line up with TRBD1. Germline CDR1 is SGHVS and CDR2 is FQNEAQ. The CDR3 is 16 residues long. Unmatched junction bases numbered 9, after V lost 1 base and J lost 5 bases. CDR3 in DNA: TGTGCCAGCAGCTTAGACGCGAGACAGGGAGTAGATACGCAGTATTTT. Translating gives CASSLDARQGVDTQYF.

The rearrangement links TRBV19 to TRBJ2-4; the D gene is possibly TRBD1 (6 bases). Germline V lookup: CDR1 LNHDA, CDR2 SQIVND (reference sequence). The V end lost 4 bases, the J end lost 6 bases, and 16 bases lay between the germline ends. The CDR3 extends over 15 amino acids. CDR3 amino acids: CASSTRTAPTNIQYF. In DNA, the CDR3 is TGTGCCAGTAGTACTAGGACAGCGCCCACAAACATTCAGTACTTC.

This clonotype was counted ten times or more. The rearrangement uses TRBV6-2 or TRBV6-3 and TRBJ2-1, with 8 bases fitting TRBD2. V lost 7 bases to trimming and J lost 4 bases; unmatched junction nucleotides: 12. Germline V gene data show CDR1 as MNHEY and CDR2 as SVGEGT. This CDR3 comprises 16 residues. In DNA, the CDR3 is TGTGCCAGCAACCGACCGGCTAGCGGGTCTTACAATGAGCAGTTCTTC. It codes for CASNRPASGSYNEQFF.

This rearrangement joins TRBV10-3 to TRBJ2-1; possibly TRBD2 for D (6 bases). V lost 4 bases and J 9 bases, leaving 16 bases between the germline ends. Germline loops: CDR1 ENHRY, CDR2 SYGVKD. This CDR3 is 14 amino acids long. The CDR3 here is CAISALEGLGEQFF. CDR3 nucleotide sequence: TGTGCCATCAGTGCTCTGGAGGGGCTTGGTGAGCAGTTCTTC.

This clonotype was detected a few times. V and J are TRBV27 and TRBJ2-1; D is ambiguous. CDR3 length equals 14 residues. The V gene lost 2 bases and the J gene lost 8 bases, with 13 bases spanning the gap. CDR1 is MNHEY and CDR2 is SMNVEV in the germline V gene (reference sequence). As DNA, the CDR3 is TGTGCCAGCAGTTTAGGGCCATTTATAGATGAGCAGTTCTTC. Encoded protein: CASSLGPFIDEQFF.

This clonotype was observed a few times. The chain carries TRBV5-6 and TRBJ1-3, with D possibly being TRBD1 (6 bases). Trimming took 6 bases from V and 4 from J, leaving 14 bases between them. The CDR3 runs 14 residues. Germline V gene data show CDR1 as SGHDT and CDR2 as YYEEEE. The CDR3 loop reads CASTGGGSGNTIYF. DNA of the CDR3: TGTGCCAGCACCGGAGGGGGATCCGGAAACACCATATATTTT. Full variable domain (rest looked up from reference TRBV5-6 and TRBJ1-3): DAGVTQSPTHLIKTRGQQVTLRCSPKSGHDTVSWYQQALGQGPQFIFQYYEEEERQRGNFPDRFSGHQFPNYSSELNVNALLLGDSALYLCASTGGGSGNTIYFGEGSWLTVV.

CDR3 nucleotide sequence: TGTGCCAGCAGTTTCCTACAAGGGTCAGCCCAAGATTTGACTTTCTTT. This translates into CASSFLQGSAQDLTFF. The genes are TRBV12-3 or TRBV12-4 and TRBJ1-1; D is undetermined. Trimming removed 3 bases at V and 12 bases at J, with 26 bases between. The CDR3 covers 16 residues.

This chain joins TRBV4-3 and TRBJ2-7; D perhaps matches TRBD2 (6 bases). The CDR3 extends over 15 amino acids. The V end was cut by 2 bases, the J end by 4 bases, with 15 bases between. Germline assignment: CDR1 LGHNA and CDR2 YSLEER. The CDR3, as DNA: TGCGCCAGCAGCCAACTCACCGCCGCGGGGTACGAGCAGTACTTC. Translation: CASSQLTAAGYEQYF.

This sequence joins TRBV20-1 and TRBJ1-5; D possibly corresponds to TRBD1 (5 bases). Germline CDR1 DFQATT, CDR2 SNEGSKA (reference sequence). The CDR3 covers 14 residues. The V end lost 5 bases, the J end lost 7 bases, and 18 bases lay between the germline ends. CDR3 in amino acids: CSALQGTVAQPQHF. For the CDR3, the DNA is TGCAGTGCTCTCCAGGGAACGGTAGCGCAGCCCCAGCATTTT.

This clonotype was counted a few times. This chain connects TRBV29-1 to TRBJ2-5; 7 bases match TRBD1. This CDR3 has 11 amino acids. V gave up 7 bases and J gave up 2 bases; unmatched junction bases: 1. Germline V gene lookup returns CDR1 SQVTM and CDR2 ANQGSEA. The CDR3 nucleotides read TGCAGCGGGGGACAGCAAGAGACCCAGTACTTC. It specifies CSGGQQETQYF.

The chain has TRBV20-1 and TRBJ2-7; 10 nucleotides line up with TRBD2. The ends lost 0 bases at V and 2 bases at J; junction bases unmatched: 7. The CDR3 is made up of 16 amino acids. Germline V gene data show CDR1 as DFQATT and CDR2 as SNEGSKA (reference sequence). The CDR3 bases are TGCAGTGCTAGAGATTTTAGGAGCGGGAGGGCCTACGAGCAGTACTTC. Its protein product is CSARDFRSGRAYEQYF.

Only a few counts were recorded for this clonotype. The CDR3, as DNA: TGTGCCAGCAGCGCACACCGGTCAAGTGGTTACGAGCAGTACTTC. Protein sequence: CASSAHRSSGYEQYF. This chain links TRBV9 with TRBJ2-7; D is undetermined. Germline values: CDR1 SGDLS, CDR2 YYNGEE. The CDR3 is 15 amino acids. V dropped 3 bases and J dropped 4 bases, with 17 bases sitting between them.

This clonotype was found a few times. This chain uses TRBV12-3 or TRBV12-4 with TRBJ2-3; D perhaps matches TRBD2 (6 bases). Between the trimmed V and J ends, which lost 3 bases and 6 bases, there was a span of 19 bases. The CDR3 sequence is 16 residues long. The CDR3 coding sequence is TGTGCCAGCAGTTTCCGCTCTAGCGTAAGTCGGGATACGCAGTATTTT. Its translation is CASSFRSSVSRDTQYF.

The V gene is TRBV10-3, the J gene TRBJ1-1; a possible D gene is TRBD1 (6 bases). Germline values: CDR1 ENHRY, CDR2 SYGVKD. The CDR3 extends over 13 amino acids. V lost 6 bases and J lost 1, with 9 bases in between. The CDR3 DNA reads as TGTGCCATCAGAGGACAGCCGAACACTGAAGCTTTCTTT. Its translation is CAIRGQPNTEAFF.